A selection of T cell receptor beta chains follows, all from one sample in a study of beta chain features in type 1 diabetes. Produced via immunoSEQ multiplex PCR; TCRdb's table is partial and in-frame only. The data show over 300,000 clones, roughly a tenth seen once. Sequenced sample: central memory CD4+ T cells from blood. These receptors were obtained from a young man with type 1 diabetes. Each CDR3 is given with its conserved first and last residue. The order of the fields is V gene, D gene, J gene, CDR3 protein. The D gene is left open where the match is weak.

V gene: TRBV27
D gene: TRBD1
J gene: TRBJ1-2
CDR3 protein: CASSQQGSSYGYTF

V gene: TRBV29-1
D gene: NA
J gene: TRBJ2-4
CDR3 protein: CSVEVQVGNIQYF

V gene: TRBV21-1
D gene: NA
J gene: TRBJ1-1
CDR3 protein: CASGDGAEAFF

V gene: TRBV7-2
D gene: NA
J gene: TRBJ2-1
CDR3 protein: CASSSYSGPNEQFF

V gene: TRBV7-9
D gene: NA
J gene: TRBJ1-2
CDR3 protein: CASSLRADGYTF

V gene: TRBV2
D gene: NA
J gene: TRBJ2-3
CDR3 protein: CASSEGGGPDTQYF

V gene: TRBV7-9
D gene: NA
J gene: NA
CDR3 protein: CASSSGHYEQYF

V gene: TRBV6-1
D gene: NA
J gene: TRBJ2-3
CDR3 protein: CASSERRYTDTQYF

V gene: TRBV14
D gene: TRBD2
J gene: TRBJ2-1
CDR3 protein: CASSPLGGSNEQFF

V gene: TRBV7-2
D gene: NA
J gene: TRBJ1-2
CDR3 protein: CASSSLPTLGYGYTF

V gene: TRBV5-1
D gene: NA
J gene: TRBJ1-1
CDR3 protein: CASSPSQAGNTEAFF

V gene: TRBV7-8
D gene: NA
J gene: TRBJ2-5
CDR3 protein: CASSLERLVETQYF

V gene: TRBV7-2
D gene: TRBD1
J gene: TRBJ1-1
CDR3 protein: CASSPTGANTEAFF

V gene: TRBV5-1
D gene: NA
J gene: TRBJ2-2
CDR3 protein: CASSLGTVNTGELFF

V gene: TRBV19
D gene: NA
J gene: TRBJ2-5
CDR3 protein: CASSHTTSAGWKETQYF

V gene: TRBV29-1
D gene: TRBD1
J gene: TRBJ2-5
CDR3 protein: CSATRQGETQYF

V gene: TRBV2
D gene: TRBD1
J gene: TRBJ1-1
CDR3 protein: CASSADRPAPKAFF